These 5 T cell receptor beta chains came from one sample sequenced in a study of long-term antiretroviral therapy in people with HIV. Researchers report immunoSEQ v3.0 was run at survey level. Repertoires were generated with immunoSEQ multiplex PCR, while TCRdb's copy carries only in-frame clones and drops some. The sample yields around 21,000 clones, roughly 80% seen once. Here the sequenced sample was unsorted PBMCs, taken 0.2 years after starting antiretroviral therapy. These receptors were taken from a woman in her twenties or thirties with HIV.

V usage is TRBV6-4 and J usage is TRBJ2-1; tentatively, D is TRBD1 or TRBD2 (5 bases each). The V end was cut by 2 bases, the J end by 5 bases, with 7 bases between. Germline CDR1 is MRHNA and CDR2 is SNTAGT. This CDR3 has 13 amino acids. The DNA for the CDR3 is TGTGCCAGCAGTGACGGGGACCACAATGAGCAGTTCTTC. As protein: CASSDGDHNEQFF.

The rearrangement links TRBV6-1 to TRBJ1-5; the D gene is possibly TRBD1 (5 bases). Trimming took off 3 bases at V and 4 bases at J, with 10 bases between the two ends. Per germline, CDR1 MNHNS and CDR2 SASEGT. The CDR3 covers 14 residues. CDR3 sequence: CASSDRDVNQPQHF. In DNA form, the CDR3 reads TGTGCCAGCAGTGACCGGGACGTAAATCAGCCCCAGCATTTT.

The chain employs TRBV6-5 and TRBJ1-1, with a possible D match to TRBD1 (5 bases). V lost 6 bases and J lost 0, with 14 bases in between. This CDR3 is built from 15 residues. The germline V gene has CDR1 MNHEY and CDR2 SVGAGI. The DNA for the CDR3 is TGTGCCAGCAGACCTCTACAGGAGATGAACACTGAAGCTTTCTTT. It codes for CASRPLQEMNTEAFF.

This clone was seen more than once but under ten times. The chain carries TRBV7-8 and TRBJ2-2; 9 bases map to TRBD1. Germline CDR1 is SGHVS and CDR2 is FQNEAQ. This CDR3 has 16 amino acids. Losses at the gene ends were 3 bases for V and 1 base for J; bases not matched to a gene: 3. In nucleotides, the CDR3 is TGTGCCAGCAGCTTCGGACAGGGGCTGAACACCGGGGAGCTGTTTTTT. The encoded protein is CASSFGQGLNTGELFF.

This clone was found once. In DNA form, the CDR3 reads TGTGCCAGCAGTGGAGGGGCGGGCCTCCGCACAGATACGCAGTATTTT. Encoded protein: CASSGGAGLRTDTQYF. This sequence joins TRBV6-4 and TRBJ2-3, with D perhaps matching TRBD1 or TRBD2 (5 bases each). Germline CDR1 and CDR2: MRHNA and SNTAGT. The length of the CDR3 is 16 residues. Trimming took 4 bases from V and 1 from J, leaving 15 bases between them.